The 27 T cell receptor beta chains listed next were all sequenced from one sample in a study of blood T cell repertoires in COVID-19. The repertoire was sequenced with immunoSEQ multiplex PCR; TCRdb's copy has only in-frame clones and lacks some. The profile covers nearly 250,000 clones, with approximately 85% appearing a single time and 9.1% taken by the ten largest. The sample comprised PBMCs or T cells enriched from blood (not recorded which). The receptors here all came from a woman in her 50s with acute COVID-19.

The chain has TRBV9 and TRBJ2-1, with 8 positions matching TRBD2. V shed 3 bases, J shed 0 bases, and the junction held 8 bases outside the gene matches. CDR3 length equals 17 residues. Germline CDR1 SGDLS, CDR2 YYNGEE. CDR3 protein: CASSAGVGLGSYNEQFF. CDR3 sequence (DNA): TGTGCCAGCAGCGCGGGGGTGGGACTAGGCTCCTACAATGAGCAGTTCTTC. Complete variable domain (other parts from reference TRBV9 and TRBJ2-1): DSGVTQTPKHLITATGQRVTLRCSPRSGDLSVYWYQQSLDQGLQFLIQYYNGEERAKGNILERFSAQQFPDLHSELNLSSLELGDSALYFCASSAGVGLGSYNEQFFGPGTRLTVL.

V usage is TRBV25-1 and J usage is TRBJ1-5; 9 bases align to TRBD1. This CDR3 spans 13 amino acids. V trimming: 6 bases; J trimming: 14 bases; junction bases outside the gene matches: 11. Germline V gives CDR1 MGHDK, CDR2 SYGVNS. The CDR3 DNA reads TGTGCCAGCAGCGAAACAGGGGGCCGGGCGGAGCATTTT. It encodes CASSETGGRAEHF. Combining the CDR3 with reference TRBV25-1 and TRBJ1-5 gives the whole variable domain EADIYQTPRYLVIGTGKKITLECSQTMGHDKMYWYQQDPGMELHLIHYSYGVNSTEKGDLSSESTVSRIRTEHFPLTLESARPSHTSQYLCASSETGGRAEHFGDGTRLSIL.

The table lists this clone with a count of one. The CDR3 sequence is CASRTGQQNTEAFF. CDR3 coding DNA: TGTGCCAGTAGGACGGGACAGCAGAACACTGAAGCTTTCTTT. The J gene is TRBJ1-1, the V gene TRBV19, with 7 bases fitting TRBD1. This CDR3 is built from 14 residues. The V segment lost 6 bases and the J segment 1 base; nucleotides outside the gene matches: 5. From germline, CDR1 is LNHDA and CDR2 SQIVND (reference sequence).

V usage is TRBV29-1 and J usage is TRBJ2-5; D possibly corresponds to TRBD2 (5 bases). The CDR3 covers 14 residues. The V end was cut by 0 bases, the J end by 7 bases, with 15 bases between. Germline CDR1 is SQVTM and CDR2 is ANQGSEA. CDR3 amino acids: CSVEDLEGRRTQYF. In nucleotides, the CDR3 is TGCAGCGTTGAAGATCTAGAGGGCCGGAGGACCCAGTACTTC. Drawing the rest from reference TRBV29-1 and TRBJ2-5, the complete variable domain is SAVISQKPSRDICQRGTSLTIQCQVDSQVTMMFWYRQQPGQSLTLIATANQGSEATYESGFVIDKFPISRPNLTFSTLTVSNMSPEDSSIYLCSVEDLEGRRTQYFGPGTRLLVL.

In its sample, this clone was seen a few times. V usage is TRBV10-3 and J usage is TRBJ1-3, with TRBD1 matching over 7 bases. This CDR3 spans 16 amino acids. J was trimmed by 0 bases and V by 6 bases; bases with no gene match: 8. Germline V gives CDR1 ENHRY, CDR2 SYGVKD. The CDR3 sequence is CAIRTGQPGSGNTIYF. The CDR3 nucleotides read TGTGCCATCAGGACGGGACAGCCAGGCTCTGGAAACACCATATATTTT.

This clone was seen once. This chain uses TRBV12-3 or TRBV12-4 with TRBJ1-2; possibly TRBD1 for D (6 bases). V dropped 2 bases and J dropped 8 bases, with 12 bases sitting between them. This CDR3 has 13 amino acids. Written as DNA, the CDR3 is TGTGCCAGCAGTTTAATCTCCGACAGGGGCTACACCTTC. This translates into CASSLISDRGYTF.

The chain employs TRBV6-5 and TRBJ2-3, with 8 bases identical to TRBD1. The CDR3 is 14 amino acids. Per germline, CDR1 MNHEY and CDR2 SVGAGI. V lost 6 bases to trimming and J lost 3 bases; unmatched junction nucleotides: 5. The CDR3 reads CASSPRGQTDTQYF. The DNA for the CDR3 is TGTGCCAGCAGCCCCAGGGGGCAAACAGATACGCAGTATTTT.

This chain uses TRBV30 with TRBJ2-5; D is possibly TRBD2 (6 bases). Germline V gives CDR1 GTSNPN, CDR2 SVGIG (reference sequence). Trimming took off 3 bases at V and 5 bases at J, with 13 bases between the two ends. CDR3 size: 13 residues. CDR3 in amino acids: CAWRFTSSETQYF. In DNA form, the CDR3 reads TGTGCCTGGAGGTTCACTAGCAGCGAGACCCAGTACTTC. Full variable domain (missing parts from reference TRBV30 and TRBJ2-5): SQTIHQWPATLVQPVGSPLSLECTVEGTSNPNLYWYRQAAGRGLQLLFYSVGIGQISSEVPQNLSASRPQDRQFILSSKKLLLSDSGFYLCAWRFTSSETQYFGPGTRLLVL.

This rearrangement joins TRBV7-6 to TRBJ2-2, with 11 bases identical to TRBD2. CDR3 length: 16 residues. Looked up from germline, CDR1 is SGHVS and CDR2 is FNYEAQ. With 2 bases clipped from V and 4 bases from J, the junction kept 3 bases outside the gene matches. The CDR3 DNA reads as TGTGCCAGCAGCTTAAGGCTAGCGGGGGGCACCGGGGAGCTGTTTTTT. Translated, it gives CASSLRLAGGTGELFF.

The chain has TRBV14 and TRBJ2-7, with 9 nucleotides matching TRBD1. Unmatched junction bases numbered 8, after V lost 3 bases and J lost 5 bases. The CDR3 spans 15 residues. CDR1 is SGHDN, CDR2 FVKESK, per germline. CDR3 sequence (DNA): TGTGCCAGCAGCCACCCCGGGACAGGGCTACACGAGCAGTACTTC. Residues: CASSHPGTGLHEQYF.

This chain connects TRBV30 to TRBJ2-7, with 9 bases identical to TRBD2. Germline V gives CDR1 GTSNPN, CDR2 SVGIG (reference sequence). V gave up 5 bases and J gave up 2 bases; unmatched junction bases: 1. The CDR3 runs to 12 residues. As DNA, the CDR3 is TGTGCCTGGGCTAGCGGGGCCTACGAGCAGTACTTC. Protein sequence: CAWASGAYEQYF.

This chain connects TRBV7-3 to TRBJ1-1, with D possibly matching TRBD1 (5 bases). Trimming removed 5 bases from V and 1 base from J, with 8 bases in between. The CDR3 has 13 amino acids. Per the germline V gene, CDR1 is SGHTA and CDR2 is FQGTGA. For the CDR3, the DNA is TGTGCCAGCAGCACCGACAGGAACACTGAAGCTTTCTTT. Translated, it gives CASSTDRNTEAFF.

The chain combines TRBV10-3 with TRBJ1-1; D uncertain. This CDR3 has 14 residues. V was cut by 6 bases and J by 1 base, with 12 bases left in between. Germline V gene sequence: CDR1 ENHRY, CDR2 SYGVKD. The CDR3 region has the DNA TGTGCCATCAGAAGCACTACCGGGAACACTGAAGCTTTCTTT. Amino acid sequence: CAIRSTTGNTEAFF.

This chain joins TRBV7-2 and TRBJ1-1; D perhaps matches TRBD1 (5 bases). V was shortened by 0 bases and J by 3 bases, with 8 bases between the two germline ends. The germline V gene has CDR1 SGHTA and CDR2 FQGNSA. This CDR3 contains 14 residues. DNA for the CDR3: TGTGCCAGCAGCTTAGCAGGGGTTGACACTGAAGCTTTCTTT. Encoded protein: CASSLAGVDTEAFF.

The chain combines TRBV4-3 with TRBJ1-2, with 9 nucleotides matching TRBD1. V was pared by 0 bases and J by 6 bases, with 5 bases of the junction left unmatched. The CDR3 extends over 15 amino acids. Germline CDR1 and CDR2: LGHNA and YSLEER. CDR3: CASSQDWGTGNGYTF. CDR3 DNA sequence: TGCGCCAGCAGCCAAGATTGGGGGACAGGGAATGGCTACACCTTC.

The CDR3 nucleotides read TGTGCCGTCAAGGGGGATCCGGAGACCCAGTACTTC. It translates to CAVKGDPETQYF. The gene calls are TRBV7-9 and TRBJ2-5, with a possible D match to TRBD1 (6 bases). Germline CDR1 SEHNR, CDR2 FQNEAQ (reference sequence). Trimming shortened V by 11 bases and J by 5 bases, and 15 bases separated the two germline ends. The CDR3 spans 12 residues.

The gene calls are TRBV12-3 or TRBV12-4 and TRBJ1-4, with 7 positions matching TRBD1. The length of the CDR3 is 13 residues. The junction had 5 bases not matched to a gene; V was cut back by 8 bases and J by 5 bases. The CDR3, as DNA: TGTGCCAGCGACGACAGGGAAAATGAAAAACTGTTTTTT. Translation: CASDDRENEKLFF.

As DNA, the CDR3 is TGTGCCAGCAGTTACTCTTGGGGGCCGGCTGAAGCTTTCTTT. Translation: CASSYSWGPAEAFF. This chain uses TRBV6-2 or TRBV6-3 with TRBJ1-1; D perhaps matches TRBD1 (6 bases). The V gene's germline CDR1 is MNHEY and CDR2 SVGEGT. V shed 0 bases and J shed 6 bases, with 11 bases lying between them. The CDR3 has 14 residues.

The gene calls are TRBV7-6 and TRBJ2-5, with D uncertain. This CDR3 spans 13 amino acids. Trimming shortened V by 3 bases and J by 1 base, and 6 bases separated the two germline ends. The germline CDR1 and CDR2 sequences are SGHVS and FNYEAQ. The CDR3 DNA reads TGTGCCAGCAGCTTCGCGATCCAAGAGACCCAGTACTTC. Encoded protein: CASSFAIQETQYF.

The chain has TRBV9 and TRBJ2-3; D not certain. The CDR3 spans 14 residues. Trimming shortened V by 2 bases and J by 0 bases, and 7 bases separated the two germline ends. The germline V gene encodes CDR1 SGDLS and CDR2 YYNGEE. This CDR3 is CASSVAKSTDTQYF. DNA of the CDR3: TGTGCCAGCAGCGTGGCAAAAAGCACAGATACGCAGTATTTT.

This chain joins TRBV3-1 (or the pseudogene TRBV3-2) and TRBJ1-1; D ambiguous. V lost 4 bases and J 0 bases, leaving 3 bases between the germline ends. Germline V lookup: CDR1 LGHDT, CDR2 YNNKEL (reference sequence). There are 12 residues in the CDR3. CDR3 sequence reads: CASSRMNTEAFF. In DNA, the CDR3 is TGTGCCAGCAGCCGTATGAACACTGAAGCTTTCTTT.

The rearrangement joins TRBV7-2 to TRBJ2-5; 8 bases map to TRBD1. Germline assignment: CDR1 SGHTA and CDR2 FQGNSA. CDR3 length: 14 residues. V lost 3 bases, J lost 5 bases, and 5 bases stayed unmatched. CDR3 in DNA: TGTGCCAGCAGCTTCCAGGGGGCGAGTGAGACCCAGTACTTC. It yields the protein CASSFQGASETQYF.

This chain uses TRBV5-5 with TRBJ1-2, with D uncertain. This CDR3 is 16 amino acids long. V was trimmed by 2 bases and J by 1 base, leaving 15 bases between them. Germline CDR1 reads SGHKS; CDR2 reads YYEKEE (reference sequence). This CDR3 reads CASSLAGSDLNYGYTF. The CDR3, as DNA: TGTGCCAGCAGCTTAGCTGGAAGCGACCTTAACTATGGCTACACCTTC. Full variable domain (remainder filled in from reference TRBV5-5 and TRBJ1-2): DAGVTQSPTHLIKTRGQQVTLRCSPISGHKSVSWYQQVLGQGPQFIFQYYEKEERGRGNFPDRFSARQFPNYSSELNVNALLLGDSALYLCASSLAGSDLNYGYTFGSGTRLTVV.

This clone was found a few times. The chain employs TRBV11-2 and TRBJ1-2, with no clear D. Deletions cut 0 bases from V and 11 bases from J, with 13 bases between. This CDR3 has 13 amino acids. Germline V gene data show CDR1 as SGHAT and CDR2 as FQNNGV. DNA for the CDR3: TGTGCCAGCAGCTTAGACTTCCCGGCCGGGTACACCTTC. This translates into CASSLDFPAGYTF. Looking up the rest from reference TRBV11-2 and TRBJ1-2 gives the full variable domain: EAGVAQSPRYKIIEKRQSVAFWCNPISGHATLYWYQQILGQGPKLLIQFQNNGVVDDSQLPKDRFSAERLKGVDSTLKIQPAKLEDSAVYLCASSLDFPAGYTFGSGTRLTVV.

This chain uses TRBV12-5 with TRBJ1-6, with TRBD1 matching over 8 bases. Germline CDR1 reads LGHNT; CDR2 reads FRNRAP. The ends lost 0 bases at V and 8 bases at J; junction bases unmatched: 9. This CDR3 contains 17 residues. CDR3 DNA sequence: TGTGCTAGTGGTTTGGTATTCGATCAGGGGGCATATTCACCCCTCCACTTT. Translated: CASGLVFDQGAYSPLHF.

The chain couples TRBV4-3 to TRBJ2-3; D might be TRBD2 (5 bases). The CDR3 covers 17 residues. Germline V gene lookup returns CDR1 LGHNA and CDR2 YSLEER. V was pared by 2 bases and J by 2 bases, with 17 bases between. The CDR3 DNA reads as TGCGCCAGCAGCCAAAACCCGGCTTCGGGAAACACAGATACGCAGTATTTT. This sequence encodes CASSQNPASGNTDTQYF.

This clone occurred once. This rearrangement joins TRBV4-1 to TRBJ2-3; 8 bases align to TRBD2. This CDR3 is 15 amino acids long. The germline V gene encodes CDR1 MGHRA and CDR2 YSYEKL. The J segment lost 3 bases and the V segment lost 6 bases, leaving 8 bases of the junction unmatched. The CDR3 loop is CASSLLAGTTDTQYF. DNA of the CDR3: TGCGCCAGCAGTCTATTAGCGGGGACGACAGATACGCAGTATTTT.